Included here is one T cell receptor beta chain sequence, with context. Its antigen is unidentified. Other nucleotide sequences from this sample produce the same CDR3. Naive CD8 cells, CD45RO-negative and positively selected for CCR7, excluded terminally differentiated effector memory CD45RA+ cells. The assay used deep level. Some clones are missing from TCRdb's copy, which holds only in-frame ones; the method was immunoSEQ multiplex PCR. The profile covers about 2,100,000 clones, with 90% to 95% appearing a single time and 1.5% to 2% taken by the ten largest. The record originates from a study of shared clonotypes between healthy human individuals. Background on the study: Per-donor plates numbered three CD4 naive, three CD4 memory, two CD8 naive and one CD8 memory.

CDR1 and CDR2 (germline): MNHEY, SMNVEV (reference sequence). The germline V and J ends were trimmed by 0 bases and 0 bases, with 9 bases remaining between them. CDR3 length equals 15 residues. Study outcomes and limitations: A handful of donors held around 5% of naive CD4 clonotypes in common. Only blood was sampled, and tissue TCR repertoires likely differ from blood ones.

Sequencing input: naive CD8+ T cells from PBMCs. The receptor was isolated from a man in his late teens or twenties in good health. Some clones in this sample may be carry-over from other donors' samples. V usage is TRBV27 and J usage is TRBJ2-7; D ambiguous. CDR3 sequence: CASSLSAGPSYEQYF. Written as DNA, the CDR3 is TGTGCCAGCAGTTTATCCGCCGGGCCCTCCTACGAGCAGTACTTC.